The clone carrying this TCR beta chain has a count of ten or more. Its target is not known. TCRdb re-analysed the RT-PCR reads in MiXCR, keeping a single row per CDR3 protein. The profile shows 450,000 to 600,000 distinct CDR3 sequences, approximately 15% of them singletons. This entry is derived from a study of response to subunit inactivated influenza vaccine. Overall study findings and caveats: After each seasonal influenza vaccination, few new T cells are recruited, the authors suggested.

Germline-derived CDR1 and CDR2 are SGHTA and FQGNSA. The CDR3 consists of 14 residues. Trimming pared 7 bases from V and 4 bases from J, leaving 13 bases between. The sequence came from a man aged 50-75 years who received an inactivated influenza vaccine. The sample was CD4+ T cells sorted from PBMCs, taken less than 30 months after vaccination. The chain uses TRBV7-2 and TRBJ2-2; the D gene is possibly TRBD2 (7 bases). CDR3 region: CASKGGPSTGELFF. The CDR3 DNA follows: TGTGCCAGCAAGGGGGGGCCAAGCACCGGGGAGCTGTTTTTT.